This T cell receptor beta chain stems from a study of blood T cells in healthy people across ages. A second PCR of roughly 7 to 11 cycles used a sample-barcoded 5' primer and a J-beta primer mix. TCRdb re-called the 5' RACE reads through MiXCR, storing one row per CDR3 protein. The sample lists about 780,000 distinct CDR3 sequences; about 26% were seen once. The CDR3 runs 13 residues. Germline V CDR1 and CDR2: SGHVS, FNYEAQ. Trimming left V 7 bases short and J 2 bases short, with 12 bases between. These sequences were also reported in another study, on T cells of mothers and their children.

The sequence was obtained from a boy aged 5-17 years in good health. The sequencing sample was made of blood. The gene calls are TRBV7-6 and TRBJ2-7, with D possibly being TRBD2 (6 bases). For the CDR3, the DNA is TGTGCCAGCACTGACGGGGGTGCCTACGAGCAGTACTTC. It codes for CASTDGGAYEQYF.